The sequence of this T cell receptor (beta chain) was determined in a study of CD8 T cells in Susac syndrome. This CDR3 contains 16 residues. Germline V gives CDR1 SGHDT, CDR2 YYEEEE. The ends lost 4 bases at V and 4 bases at J; junction bases unmatched: 12. The RNA, about 0.5 to 1 ug, was put through reverse transcription using random hexamers. The method of amplification for TCR beta CDR3 was immunoSEQ multiplex PCR, covering 54 Vbeta and 13 Jbeta. TCRdb recomputed calls from the immunoSEQ multiplex PCR reads with MiXCR, one row per CDR3 protein. Of about 180,000 distinct CDR3 sequences in the sample, roughly 95% are singletons; the top ten hold 0.093%. Treatment-naive patients with stable or active relapsing-remitting disease were the multiple sclerosis controls. Negative magnetic isolation gave CD8+ and CD4+ cells; FACS enriched CD8+ TEMRA.

The sequencing input was CD4+ T cells from PBMCs. The genes are TRBV5-6 and TRBJ2-7; TRBD1 matches at 9 bases. The receptor comes from a human donor with multiple sclerosis. CDR3 sequence (DNA): TGTGCCAGCAGCCGTCCCCCGGGACAGGGAATATACGAGCAGTACTTC. Encoded protein: CASSRPPGQGIYEQYF.